This TCR beta chain comes out of a study of graft-versus-host responses after intestinal transplantation. Study-wide context: Recipients had multivisceral, liver-intestinal, or isolated intestinal transplants. Induction with anti-thymocyte globulin, then tacrolimus and steroids for around three years, was given to all recipients.

This CDR3 has 20 residues. In germline, CDR1 is MNHNS, CDR2 SASEGT. V shed 0 bases and J shed 10 bases, with 33 bases lying between them. The repertoire was sequenced with immunoSEQ multiplex PCR; TCRdb's copy has only in-frame clones and lacks some. Here the sample spans almost 55,000 clones, roughly nine tenths being singletons. V gene TRBV6-1 combines with J gene TRBJ1-1, with no clear D. The specimen comprised PBMCs, sampled 650 to 690 days after intestinal transplant. The receptor was derived from a human patient who received an intestinal transplant, so some T cells may come from the graft donor. The CDR3 nucleotides read TGTGCCAGCAGTGAAGCGGCTCTTTGGGGTTTCTTGACCGCACCACCGAGAGCTTTCTTT. It translates to CASSEAALWGFLTAPPRAFF.